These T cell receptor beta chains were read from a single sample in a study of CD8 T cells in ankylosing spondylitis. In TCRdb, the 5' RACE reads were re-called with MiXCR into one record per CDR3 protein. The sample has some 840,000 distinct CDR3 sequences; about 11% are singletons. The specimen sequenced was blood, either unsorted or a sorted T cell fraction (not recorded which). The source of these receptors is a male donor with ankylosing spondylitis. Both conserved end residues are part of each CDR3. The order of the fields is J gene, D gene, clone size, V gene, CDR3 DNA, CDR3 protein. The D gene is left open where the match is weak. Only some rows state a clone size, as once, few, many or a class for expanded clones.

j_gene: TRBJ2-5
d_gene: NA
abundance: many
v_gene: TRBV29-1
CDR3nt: TGCAGCGTTCAAGGGGGACCAGGAGACCAAGAGACCCAGTACTTC
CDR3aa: CSVQGGPGDQETQYF

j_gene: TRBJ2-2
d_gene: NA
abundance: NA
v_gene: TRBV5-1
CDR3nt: TGCGCCAGCAGCTCGACAGTGACGAACACCGGGGAGCTGTTTTTT
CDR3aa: CASSSTVTNTGELFF

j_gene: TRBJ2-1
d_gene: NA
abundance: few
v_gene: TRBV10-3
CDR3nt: TGTGCCATCAGTGGGGACTCCTCCAGCTACAATGAGCAGTTCTTC
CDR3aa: CAISGDSSSYNEQFF

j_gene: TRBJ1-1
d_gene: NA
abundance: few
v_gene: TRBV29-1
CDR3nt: TGCAGCGTTGAAGGTCTAGGTACATTTTCAGGTGGCACTGAAGCTTTCTTT
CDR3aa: CSVEGLGTFSGGTEAFF

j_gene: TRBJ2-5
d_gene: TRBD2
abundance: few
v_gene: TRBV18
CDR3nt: TGTGCCAGCTCACCAACAGCGGGGAGAGAGACCCAGTACTTC
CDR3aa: CASSPTAGRETQYF

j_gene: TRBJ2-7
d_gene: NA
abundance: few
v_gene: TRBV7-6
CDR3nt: TGTGCCAGCAGCTTTGTGGACTCTTCCTACGAGCAGTACTTC
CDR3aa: CASSFVDSSYEQYF

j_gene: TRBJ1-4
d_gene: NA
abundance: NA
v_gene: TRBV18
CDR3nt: TGTGCCAGCTCATTCAAAATCGCCGAAAAACTGTTTTTT
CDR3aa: CASSFKIAEKLFF

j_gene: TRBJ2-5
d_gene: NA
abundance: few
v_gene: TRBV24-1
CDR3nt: TGTGCCACCAGTGATCCCCGAGGGGCAGGAGAGACCCAGTACTTC
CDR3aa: CATSDPRGAGETQYF

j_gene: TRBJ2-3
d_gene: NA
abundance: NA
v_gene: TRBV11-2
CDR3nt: TGTGCCAGCAGCTATAGGACAGACCCCACAGATACGCAGTATTTT
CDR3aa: CASSYRTDPTDTQYF

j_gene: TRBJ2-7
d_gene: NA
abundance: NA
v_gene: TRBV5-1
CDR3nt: TGCGCCAGCAGCTTGCTTTCACGGATCCGGTCCTACGAGCAGTACTTC
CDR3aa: CASSLLSRIRSYEQYF

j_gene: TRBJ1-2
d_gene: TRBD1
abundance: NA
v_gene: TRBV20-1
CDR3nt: TGCAGTGCTGGGGGGACAGCTTATGGCTACACCTTC
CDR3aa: CSAGGTAYGYTF

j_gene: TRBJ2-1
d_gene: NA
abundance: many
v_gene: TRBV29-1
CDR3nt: TGCAGCGTTGAAGAGAATGAGCAGTTCTTC
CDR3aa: CSVEENEQFF

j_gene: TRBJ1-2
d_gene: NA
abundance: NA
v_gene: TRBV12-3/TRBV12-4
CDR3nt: TGTGCCAGCAGTTTCCCGGCAGGGGCTAACTATGGCTACACCTTC
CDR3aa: CASSFPAGANYGYTF

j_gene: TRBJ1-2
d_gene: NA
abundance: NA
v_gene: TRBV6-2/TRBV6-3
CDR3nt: TGTGCCAGCAGTTACGGACACTATGGCTACACCTTC
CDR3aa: CASSYGHYGYTF